Listed here are 8 T cell receptor beta chains from one sample, sequenced in a study of blood T cells in healthy people across ages. With a J-beta primer mix and a sample-barcoded 5' primer, a second PCR ran 7 to 11 cycles. TCRdb reanalysed the 5' RACE reads using MiXCR and keeps one entry per CDR3 protein. The data show some 940,000 distinct CDR3 sequences, with 25% to 35% seen just once and 10% held by the top ten. Another study also made use of these data, one on T cells of mothers and their children.

Sequenced: blood. The receptors were sampled from a woman aged 40 to 55 in good health.

The sample holds many counts of this clonotype. This chain uses TRBV6-2 or TRBV6-3 with TRBJ2-5; D gene ambiguous. Trimming took 2 bases from V and 5 from J, leaving 6 bases between them. There are 12 residues in the CDR3. The germline V gene encodes CDR1 MNHEY and CDR2 SVGEGT. The CDR3 region is CASSYPEETQYF. CDR3 nucleotides: TGTGCCAGCAGTTACCCTGAGGAGACCCAGTACTTC.

A few counts support this clonotype. The junction departs from the called germline gene at one end, perhaps through a read error. The chain has TRBV29-1 and TRBJ1-2; the D is unclear. CDR1 is SQVTM, CDR2 ANQGSEA, per germline. CDR3 size: 12 residues. CDR3 protein: CSGEPGGYGYTF. CDR3 nucleotide sequence: TGCAGCGGTGAACCGGGAGGCTATGGCTACACCTTC.

This clonotype appeared many times. This chain uses TRBV29-1 with TRBJ2-7, with TRBD1 matching over 7 bases. The CDR3 has 17 amino acids. Unmatched junction bases numbered 18, after V lost 2 bases and J lost 5 bases. Germline V gives CDR1 SQVTM, CDR2 ANQGSEA. CDR3 in amino acids: CSVETEKSGTAIDEQYF. Written as DNA, the CDR3 is TGCAGCGTTGAAACGGAAAAGTCTGGGACAGCCATAGACGAGCAGTACTTC.

This clonotype was counted many times. The chain carries TRBV28 and TRBJ2-7; 8 bases line up with TRBD1. V shed 4 bases, J shed 5 bases, and the junction held 10 bases outside the gene matches. This CDR3 has 15 residues. Germline V gene lookup returns CDR1 MDHEN and CDR2 SYDVKM. The chain's CDR3 is CASSSSGTGKHEQYF. The DNA of the CDR3 is TGTGCCAGCAGTTCGTCCGGGACAGGTAAACACGAGCAGTACTTC. Complete variable domain (other parts from reference TRBV28 and TRBJ2-7): DVKVTQSSRYLVKRTGEKVFLECVQDMDHENMFWYRQDPGLGLRLIYFSYDVKMKEKGDIPEGYSVSREKKERFSLILESASTNQTSMYLCASSSSGTGKHEQYFGPGTRLTVT.

This clonotype has at least ten counts. J is TRBJ2-7 and V is TRBV2; no firm D call. The CDR3 has 12 amino acids. Trimming left V 7 bases short and J 4 bases short, with 11 bases between. The germline V gene has CDR1 SNHLY and CDR2 FYNNEI. CDR3 protein: CASTPLIYEQYF. CDR3 DNA: TGTGCCAGCACCCCACTGATATACGAGCAGTACTTC.

This clonotype is a singleton in its sample. An end of the junction differs from the germline gene, which may be a read error. The V call is TRBV14, the J call TRBJ1-1; D is possibly TRBD1 (6 bases). The CDR3 has 14 residues. Germline values: CDR1 SGHDN, CDR2 FVKESK. As DNA, the CDR3 is TGTGCCAGCAGCCAAGGTCTCAGGGGTACTGGAGCTTTCTTT. Translation: CASSQGLRGTGAFF.

This clonotype was seen only a few times. The chain combines TRBV7-8 with TRBJ1-2; no firm D call. The CDR3 is 15 amino acids. Germline V gene sequence: CDR1 SGHVS, CDR2 FQNEAQ. Trimming took 0 bases from V and 6 from J, leaving 14 bases between them. The CDR3 nucleotides are TGTGCCAGCAGCTTAGCTGGCAATACCGGGAATGGCTACACCTTC. It encodes CASSLAGNTGNGYTF.

CDR3 sequence: CATSDPEGEAFF. The CDR3 coding sequence is TGTGCCACCAGTGACCCGGAAGGTGAAGCTTTCTTT. The chain employs TRBV24-1 and TRBJ1-1; D remains ambiguous. Germline V lookup: CDR1 KGHDR, CDR2 SFDVKD. The CDR3 extends over 12 amino acids. V was shortened by 4 bases and J by 7 bases, with 9 bases between the two germline ends.